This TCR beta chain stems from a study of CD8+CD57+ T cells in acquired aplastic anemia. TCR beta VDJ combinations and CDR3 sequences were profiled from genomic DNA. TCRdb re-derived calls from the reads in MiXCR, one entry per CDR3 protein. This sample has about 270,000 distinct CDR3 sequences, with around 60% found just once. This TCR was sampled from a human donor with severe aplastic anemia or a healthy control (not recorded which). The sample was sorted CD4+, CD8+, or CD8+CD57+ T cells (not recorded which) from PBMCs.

The CDR3 sequence is CATSETRGLRGNEQFF. The CDR3 nucleotides are TGTGCCACCAGTGAAACAAGGGGGCTTAGAGGCAATGAGCAGTTCTTC. This chain connects TRBV24-1 to TRBJ2-1; 7 nucleotides agree with TRBD1. The V and J ends lost 4 bases and 6 bases, in that order; junction bases with no gene match: 11. The germline CDR1 and CDR2 sequences are KGHDR and SFDVKD. The CDR3 runs 16 residues.